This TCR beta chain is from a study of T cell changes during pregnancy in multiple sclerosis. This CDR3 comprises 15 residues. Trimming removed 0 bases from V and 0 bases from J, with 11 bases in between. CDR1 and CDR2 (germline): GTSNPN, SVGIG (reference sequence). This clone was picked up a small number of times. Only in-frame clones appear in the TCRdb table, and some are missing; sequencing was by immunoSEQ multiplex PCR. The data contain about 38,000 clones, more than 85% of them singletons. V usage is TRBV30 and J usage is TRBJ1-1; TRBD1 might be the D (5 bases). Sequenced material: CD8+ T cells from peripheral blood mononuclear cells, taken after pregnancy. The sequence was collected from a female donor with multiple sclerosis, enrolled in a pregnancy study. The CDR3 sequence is CAWSVTDSMNTEAFF. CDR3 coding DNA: TGTGCCTGGAGTGTTACAGACAGTATGAACACTGAAGCTTTCTTT. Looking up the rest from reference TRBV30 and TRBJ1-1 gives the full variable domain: SQTIHQWPATLVQPVGSPLSLECTVEGTSNPNLYWYRQAAGRGLQLLFYSVGIGQISSEVPQNLSASRPQDRQFILSSKKLLLSDSGFYLCAWSVTDSMNTEAFFGQGTRLTVV.